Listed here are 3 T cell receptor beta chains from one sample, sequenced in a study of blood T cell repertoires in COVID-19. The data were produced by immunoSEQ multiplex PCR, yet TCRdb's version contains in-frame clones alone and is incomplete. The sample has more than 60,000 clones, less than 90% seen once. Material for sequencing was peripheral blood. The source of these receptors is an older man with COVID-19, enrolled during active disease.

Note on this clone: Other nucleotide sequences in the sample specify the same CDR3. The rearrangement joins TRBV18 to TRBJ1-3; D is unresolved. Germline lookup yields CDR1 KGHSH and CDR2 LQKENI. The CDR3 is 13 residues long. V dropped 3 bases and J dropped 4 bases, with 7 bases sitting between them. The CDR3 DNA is TGTGCCAGCTCACCTCCCCCGGGAAACACCATATATTTT. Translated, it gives CASSPPPGNTIYF. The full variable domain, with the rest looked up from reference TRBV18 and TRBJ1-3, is NAGVMQNPRHLVRRRGQEARLRCSPMKGHSHVYWYRQLPEEGLKFMVYLQKENIIDESGMPKERFSAEFPKEGPSILRIQQVVRGDSAAYFCASSPPPGNTIYFGEGSWLTVV.

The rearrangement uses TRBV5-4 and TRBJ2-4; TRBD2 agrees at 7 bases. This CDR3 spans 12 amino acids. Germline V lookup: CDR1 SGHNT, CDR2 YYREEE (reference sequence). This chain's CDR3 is CAAGVSKNIQYF. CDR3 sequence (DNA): TGTGCGGCGGGGGTGTCCAAAAACATTCAGTACTTC.

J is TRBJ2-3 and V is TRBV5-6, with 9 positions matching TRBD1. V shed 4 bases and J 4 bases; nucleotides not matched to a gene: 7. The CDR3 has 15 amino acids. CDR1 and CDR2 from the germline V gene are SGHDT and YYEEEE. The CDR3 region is CASSDTGGGSDTQYF. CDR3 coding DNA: TGTGCCAGCAGCGACACAGGGGGCGGGTCAGATACGCAGTATTTT.